This entry describes one TCR beta chain. What it binds is unknown. TCR alpha and TCR beta cDNA libraries carrying sample barcodes and UMIs were produced by 5'RACE using constant-segment primers. TCRdb redid the calling of the 5' RACE reads with MiXCR, one entry per CDR3 protein. Here the sample spans roughly 600,000 distinct CDR3 sequences, under 20% being singletons. The sample originates from a study of T-cell memory formation after mild COVID-19. Findings and limits, study-wide: Whether day 37 second-wave clones are SARS-CoV-2-specific was not confirmed. CM and EM subsets held most contracting CD4+ clones; EMRA held CD8+ ones.

The germline V gene encodes CDR1 SGHRS and CDR2 YFSETQ. V shed 2 bases and J shed 0 bases, with 17 bases lying between them. The CDR3 is 18 residues long. The chain couples TRBV5-1 to TRBJ2-2, with D maybe TRBD2 (6 bases). This sequence was found in an adult woman who had mild COVID-19 (a few samples of this study predate the infection). Cell type and time point are not known. Sequencing was performed on PBMCs or a T cell subset sorted from them (not recorded which). In DNA, the CDR3 is TGCGCCAGCAGCTTTTCGGCGGGATTAACCGCGAACACCGGGGAGCTGTTTTTT. The encoded protein is CASSFSAGLTANTGELFF.